This TCR beta chain was identified during a study of shared clonotypes between healthy human individuals. Study context: Each donor had three CD4 naive, three CD4 memory, two CD8 naive and one CD8 memory plate. Study results and caveats: Non-shared clonotypes displayed generation probabilities falling below those of clonotypes present in all four donors.

As concerns this clone: Its antigen is undetermined. One junction end disagrees with the germline gene, perhaps due to a read error.

Selected positively for CCR7 and CD45RO-negative, naive CD8 cells excluded terminally differentiated effector memory CD45RA+ cells. Nashville, Tennessee was home to all donors, who were Caucasian adults. Source study methods: ImmunoSEQ output held junction-only sequences without quality scores, so filtering differed. Only in-frame clones appear in the TCRdb table, and some are missing; sequencing was by immunoSEQ multiplex PCR. Clone size and V and J calls were adopted from that table, with D and trimming inferred from the DNA. The table records around 2.1 million clones, roughly 91% of them present only once. The receptor was isolated from a man aged 18 to 30 in good health. Some clones in this sample may be carry-over from other donors' samples. The sample consisted of naive CD8+ T cells from PBMCs.

The CDR3 DNA reads TGTGCCAGCAGTTTGCGGGATGAGAAACTGTTTTTT. Protein sequence: CASSLRDEKLFF. This chain joins TRBV28 and TRBJ1-4, with D unresolved. This CDR3 contains 12 residues. Germline V gene lookup returns CDR1 MDHEN and CDR2 SYDVKM.